These T cell receptor beta chains were read from a single sample in a study of identical twins. MiXCR was run by TCRdb on the 5' RACE reads, yielding one entry per CDR3 protein. The table records 300,000 to 350,000 distinct CDR3 sequences, about 12% of them present only once. The same specimen was also included in a second study, on yellow fever vaccine responses in identical twins.

Sequencing input: CD8+ T cells sorted from blood. All receptors derive from a woman between 18 and 29 years old in good health. CDR3s include the opening cysteine and the closing phenylalanine or tryptophan. The D gene is left open where the match is weak. Expanded clones get a size class; other rows say once, few or many, or leave the size out.

abundance	d_gene	j_gene	v_gene	CDR3aa	CDR3nt
NA	TRBD2	TRBJ2-1	TRBV24-1	CATSDVLAGVDNEQFF	TGTGCCACCAGTGATGTCCTAGCGGGAGTTGACAATGAGCAGTTCTTC
many	TRBD2	TRBJ2-1	TRBV24-1	CATSDSTSGDNEQFF	TGTGCCACCAGTGATTCGACTAGCGGAGACAATGAGCAGTTCTTC
few	TRBD1	TRBJ2-3	TRBV28	CATQGAASTDTQYF	TGTGCCACCCAGGGGGCGGCTAGCACAGATACGCAGTATTTT
NA	TRBD2	TRBJ2-1	TRBV5-1	CASTHPRLAENNEQFF	TGCGCCAGCACCCACCCGCGGCTAGCGGAGAACAATGAGCAGTTCTTC
few	TRBD1	TRBJ2-3	TRBV6-1	CASAVGQGADTQYF	TGTGCCAGCGCAGTGGGACAGGGAGCAGATACGCAGTATTTT
many	NA	TRBJ2-7	TRBV10-1	CASSENEGGPYEQYF	TGCGCCAGCAGTGAGAACGAGGGAGGACCCTACGAGCAGTACTTC
many	NA	TRBJ2-7	TRBV3-1	CASSRQSYEQYF	TGTGCCAGCAGCCGGCAGAGCTACGAGCAGTACTTC
many	TRBD1	TRBJ2-1	TRBV5-1	CASSATGGEGQFF	TGCGCCAGCAGCGCAACAGGGGGCGAGGGGCAGTTCTTC
NA	NA	TRBJ2-7	TRBV3-1	CASSVVITSDEQYF	TGTGCCAGCAGCGTAGTTATAACTAGTGACGAGCAGTACTTC
NA	TRBD2	TRBJ2-3	TRBV20-1	CCARGPGLAGGLGYTQYF	TGCTGTGCTAGAGGCCCGGGACTAGCGGGGGGGTTGGGGTATACGCAGTATTTT
many	TRBD2	TRBJ2-1	TRBV3-1	CASSQEIASGRAITYNEQFF	TGTGCCAGCAGCCAAGAGATAGCTAGCGGGAGGGCCATCACCTACAATGAGCAGTTCTTC
many	TRBD1	TRBJ2-3	TRBV12-3/TRBV12-4	CASRFRDRGFDTQYF	TGTGCCAGCCGATTCCGGGACAGGGGGTTCGATACGCAGTATTTT
NA	TRBD2	TRBJ2-4	TRBV7-2	CASSLPREGREVRDIQYF	TGTGCCAGCAGCTTACCGAGGGAGGGTCGGGAGGTTAGGGACATTCAGTACTTC
NA	NA	TRBJ2-5	TRBV28	CASSLSQGPETQYF	TGTGCCAGCAGTTTATCTCAGGGCCCGGAGACCCAGTACTTC
few	TRBD2	TRBJ2-7	TRBV3-1	CASSQELAGDYEQYF	TGTGCCAGCAGCCAAGAGTTAGCGGGAGACTACGAGCAGTACTTC
many	NA	TRBJ2-2	TRBV4-1	CASSRRADYFGTGELFF	TGCGCCAGCAGCCGACGGGCCGACTACTTCGGTACCGGGGAGCTGTTTTTT
NA	TRBD2	TRBJ2-5	TRBV11-2	CASAGTSGSGETQYF	TGTGCCAGCGCCGGCACTAGCGGGAGCGGGGAGACCCAGTACTTC
NA	NA	TRBJ1-1	TRBV7-9	CAGTENTEAFF	TGTGCCGGAACAGAGAACACTGAAGCTTTCTTT
many	TRBD1	TRBJ1-1	TRBV2	CASRDRVNTEAFF	TGTGCCAGCAGGGACAGGGTGAACACTGAAGCTTTCTTT
NA	NA	TRBJ1-5	TRBV4-1	CASSQGGAVNQPQHF	TGCGCCAGCAGCCAAGGGGGGGCAGTTAATCAGCCCCAGCATTTT
many	NA	TRBJ2-7	TRBV4-2	CASSQEEDYSYEQYF	TGTGCCAGCAGCCAAGAAGAGGACTACTCCTACGAGCAGTACTTC
NA	NA	TRBJ1-1	TRBV27	CASSLVRTEEAFF	TGTGCCAGCAGTTTAGTCCGGACAGAGGAAGCTTTCTTT
few	NA	TRBJ2-7	TRBV9	CASSVGVSGDPYEQYF	TGTGCCAGCAGCGTAGGTGTTAGCGGAGACCCCTACGAGCAGTACTTC
few	NA	TRBJ2-5	TRBV7-3	CASSLSKGLGETQYF	TGTGCCAGCAGCTTATCAAAGGGGCTTGGAGAGACCCAGTACTTC
few	TRBD2	TRBJ2-3	TRBV6-4	CATSSSGGTTDTQYF	TGTGCCACCTCGTCTAGCGGGGGGACAACAGATACGCAGTATTTT
NA	TRBD2	TRBJ2-1	TRBV20-1	CSARDLAVPYNEQFF	TGCAGTGCTAGAGATCTAGCGGTCCCCTACAATGAGCAGTTCTTC
few	NA	TRBJ1-3	TRBV4-1	CASSQETVGGNTIYF	TGCGCCAGCAGCCAAGAGACAGTTGGAGGAAACACCATATATTTT
few	NA	TRBJ2-5	TRBV24-1	CATSNPGEKGPPYQETQYF	TGTGCCACCAGTAACCCAGGGGAAAAAGGCCCTCCGTACCAAGAGACCCAGTACTTC
few	NA	TRBJ2-1	TRBV5-1	CASSFRGRDFDEQFF	TGCGCCAGCAGCTTCAGAGGCAGGGATTTCGATGAGCAGTTCTTC
NA	TRBD2	TRBJ2-1	TRBV6-2/TRBV6-3	CASSLLAGVYEQFF	TGTGCCAGCAGTTTACTAGCGGGAGTCTATGAGCAGTTCTTC
many	TRBD1	TRBJ2-5	TRBV28	CASSGRAGGGGTQYF	TGTGCCAGCAGTGGAAGGGCAGGGGGCGGTGGGACCCAGTACTTC
NA	TRBD1	TRBJ2-1	TRBV27	CASSVYRGIGNEQFF	TGTGCCAGCAGTGTCTACAGGGGAATAGGGAATGAGCAGTTCTTC
NA	TRBD1	TRBJ2-7	TRBV19	CASSMTGSYEQYF	TGTGCCAGTAGTATGACAGGGAGCTACGAGCAGTACTTC
few	TRBD1	TRBJ1-1	TRBV28	CASRDRGLTEAFF	TGTGCCAGCAGGGACAGGGGGCTCACTGAAGCTTTCTTT
NA	TRBD1	TRBJ2-7	TRBV11-2	CASSRKGPGTGYEQYF	TGTGCCAGCAGCCGCAAAGGACCCGGGACAGGGTACGAGCAGTACTTC
once	NA	TRBJ2-2	TRBV7-9	CASSFATLGELFF	TGTGCCAGCAGCTTCGCTACTCTCGGGGAGCTGTTTTTT
NA	NA	TRBJ2-1	TRBV5-6	CASSLGGLTVGYNEQFF	TGTGCCAGCAGCTTGGGGGGACTTACCGTTGGGTACAATGAGCAGTTCTTC
NA	NA	TRBJ2-3	TRBV7-9	CASRGLDTQYF	TGTGCCAGCCGGGGGTTAGATACGCAGTATTTT
NA	TRBD2	TRBJ2-1	TRBV20-1	CSARPYLADYNEQFF	TGCAGTGCTAGGCCTTATCTAGCGGACTACAATGAGCAGTTCTTC
NA	NA	TRBJ2-7	TRBV20-1	CSARDIGLSSYEQYF	TGCAGTGCTAGAGATATAGGACTAAGCTCCTACGAGCAGTACTTC
few	TRBD2	TRBJ2-1	TRBV5-6	CASSKGTRVANEQFF	TGTGCCAGCAGCAAAGGGACTAGGGTTGCGAATGAGCAGTTCTTC
NA	NA	TRBJ1-1	TRBV7-6	CASSPILGTEAFF	TGTGCCAGCAGCCCTATACTCGGAACTGAAGCTTTCTTT
few	NA	TRBJ2-5	TRBV7-6	CASSLLRMETQYF	TGTGCCAGCAGCTTACTCAGGATGGAGACCCAGTACTTC
few	TRBD1	TRBJ1-6	TRBV4-1	CASSVTGGGSPLHF	TGCGCCAGCAGCGTGACAGGGGGTGGATCACCCCTCCACTTT
many	NA	TRBJ2-7	TRBV20-1	CSARGGQSYEQYF	TGCAGTGCTAGAGGAGGGCAAAGTTACGAGCAGTACTTC